A selection of T cell receptor beta chains follows, all from one sample in a study of OX40 agonist ivuxolimab in advanced cancers. Assay: immunoSEQ multiplex PCR; the TCRdb copy retains only in-frame clones and omits some. Among 60,000 to 65,000 clones listed, about 90% were seen once. The sequenced sample was CD4+ or CD8+ T cells sorted from blood, obtained in a trial of the OX40 agonist ivuxolimab. These receptor sequences come from an adult with an advanced solid tumor such as melanoma, head and neck, liver or kidney cancer. The CDR3 runs from the conserved cysteine through the conserved F or W. The order of the fields is J gene, D gene, V gene, clone size, CDR3 protein, CDR3 DNA. D genes are given only for firm matches. Some rows have no size entry. The others give once, few or many, or a class for an expanded clone.

TRBJ2-7 TRBD2 TRBV28 once CASSLVPPLAGSSYEQYF TGTGCCAGCAGTTTAGTTCCCCCTCTAGCGGGAAGTTCCTACGAGCAGTACTTC
TRBJ1-5 - TRBV2 few CASSNGGQYSNQPQHF TGTGCCAGCAGTAATGGGGGACAATATAGCAATCAGCCCCAGCATTTT
TRBJ1-1 TRBD1 TRBV28 - CASSPFPGQGSSEAFF TGTGCCAGCAGCCCCTTCCCGGGACAGGGTTCGTCTGAAGCTTTCTTT
TRBJ1-3 - TRBV10-1 - CASSPRISGNTIYF TGCGCCAGCAGCCCCCGGATCTCTGGAAACACCATATATTTT
TRBJ2-3 - TRBV19 - CASSIFLTPTDTQYF TGTGCCAGTAGTATATTTCTCACCCCCACAGATACGCAGTATTTT
TRBJ2-1 TRBD2 TRBV5-1 - CASSLRTSGTYNEQFF TGCGCCAGCAGCTTGCGGACTAGCGGGACCTACAATGAGCAGTTCTTC
TRBJ1-2 TRBD1 TRBV7-9 - CASSPGGINYGYTF TGTGCCAGCAGCCCAGGGGGAATTAACTATGGCTACACCTTC
TRBJ2-2 - TRBV7-3 - CASSGRGSTGELFF TGTGCCAGCAGCGGTAGGGGGAGCACCGGGGAGCTGTTTTTT
TRBJ1-2 - TRBV6-4 - CASSAVEGSGGYTF TGTGCCAGCAGTGCAGTCGAGGGTTCTGGTGGCTACACCTTC
TRBJ1-5 TRBD1 TRBV4-1 - CASSQGGQATGYQPQHF TGCGCCAGCAGCCAAGGCGGACAGGCCACCGGCTATCAGCCCCAGCATTTT
TRBJ2-5 - TRBV19 - CASLGQGHETQYF TGTGCCAGTCTGGGGCAGGGCCACGAGACCCAGTACTTC
TRBJ1-5 - TRBV2 - CASRPGVSNQPQHF TGTGCCAGCAGACCGGGGGTTAGCAATCAGCCCCAGCATTTT
TRBJ2-7 - TRBV6-1 - CASSNRQSSYEQYF TGTGCCAGCTCCAATCGACAGAGCTCCTACGAGCAGTACTTC
TRBJ1-5 - TRBV5-1 - CASSPEGESNQPQHF TGCGCCAGCAGCCCTGAAGGGGAGAGCAATCAGCCCCAGCATTTT
TRBJ2-4 - TRBV19 - CASKSQGGGNIQYF TGTGCCAGTAAAAGTCAGGGAGGGGGAAACATTCAGTACTTC
TRBJ1-5 - TRBV18 once CASSLTVGNNQPQHF TGTGCCAGCTCACTGACAGTGGGGAACAATCAGCCCCAGCATTTT
TRBJ1-2 - TRBV28 once CASTLSGTRDGYTF TGTGCCAGCACCTTATCCGGGACACGTGATGGCTACACCTTC
TRBJ1-2 - TRBV6-5 - CASSYKGNYGYTF TGTGCCAGCAGTTACAAGGGAAACTATGGCTACACCTTC
TRBJ2-7 TRBD2 TRBV4-2 - CASSPSTSLTYEQYF TGTGCCAGCAGCCCTTCGACTAGCCTTACCTACGAGCAGTACTTC
TRBJ2-7 TRBD1 TRBV19 - CASSSGTGSYEQYF TGTGCCAGTAGTAGTGGGACAGGATCCTACGAGCAGTACTTC
TRBJ1-1 - TRBV2 - CASRGPGGMNTEAFF TGTGCCAGCAGGGGACCGGGAGGCATGAACACTGAAGCTTTCTTT
TRBJ2-2 - TRBV5-6 - CASSLVSTGELFF TGTGCCAGCAGCTTGGTGAGCACCGGGGAGCTGTTTTTT